This T cell receptor (beta chain) emerged from a study of blood T cell repertoires in COVID-19. About the research overall: Both acute and convalescent COVID-19 samples were obtained from the United States, Italy and Spain. The analysed material was cDNA or gDNA that came from T cells, B-cell-depleted T cells, or PBMCs.

This CDR3 spans 14 amino acids. V trimming: 4 bases; J trimming: 2 bases; junction bases outside the gene matches: 5. Per the germline V gene, CDR1 is SGHRS and CDR2 is YFSETQ. Authors' processing steps: Researchers report that nucleated cell counts were estimated from reference gene primer amplification. The table came from immunoSEQ multiplex PCR; TCRdb's copy has only in-frame clones and leaves some out. The V and J calls and clone size come from that table; D and trimming were worked out from the DNA. The sample holds about 76,000 clones; about nine tenths are singletons and the top ten take about 30%.

Material: peripheral blood. The V gene is TRBV5-1, the J gene TRBJ1-2; TRBD1 matches 7 bases. The source is a woman older than 75 with active or convalescent COVID-19. The CDR3 is CASSPMTGNYGYTF. In DNA form, the CDR3 reads TGCGCCAGCAGCCCGATGACAGGGAACTATGGCTACACCTTC.